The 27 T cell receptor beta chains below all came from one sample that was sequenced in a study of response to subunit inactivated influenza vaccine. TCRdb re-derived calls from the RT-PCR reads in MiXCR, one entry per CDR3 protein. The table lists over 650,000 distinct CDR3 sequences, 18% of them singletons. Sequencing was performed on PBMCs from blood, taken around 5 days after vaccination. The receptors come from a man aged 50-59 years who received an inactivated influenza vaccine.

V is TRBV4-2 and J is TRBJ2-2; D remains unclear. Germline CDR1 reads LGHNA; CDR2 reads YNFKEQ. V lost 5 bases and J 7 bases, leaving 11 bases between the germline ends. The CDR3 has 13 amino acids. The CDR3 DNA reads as TGTGCCAGCAGCAGAGACTTGGGCGGGGAGCTGTTTTTT. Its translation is CASSRDLGGELFF.

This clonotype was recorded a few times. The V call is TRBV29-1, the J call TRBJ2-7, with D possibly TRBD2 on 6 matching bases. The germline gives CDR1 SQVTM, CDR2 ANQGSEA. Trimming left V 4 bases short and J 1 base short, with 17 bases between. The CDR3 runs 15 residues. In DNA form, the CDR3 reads TGCAGCGTTGGCCCCTCCGGGGGATATTCCTACGAGCAGTACTTC. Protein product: CSVGPSGGYSYEQYF.

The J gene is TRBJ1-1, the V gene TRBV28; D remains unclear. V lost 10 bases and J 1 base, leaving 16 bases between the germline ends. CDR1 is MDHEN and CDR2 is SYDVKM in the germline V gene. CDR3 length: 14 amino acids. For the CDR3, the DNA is TGTGCCACCGAAGGAGGGTCTTGGAACACTGAAGCTTTCTTT. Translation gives CATEGGSWNTEAFF.

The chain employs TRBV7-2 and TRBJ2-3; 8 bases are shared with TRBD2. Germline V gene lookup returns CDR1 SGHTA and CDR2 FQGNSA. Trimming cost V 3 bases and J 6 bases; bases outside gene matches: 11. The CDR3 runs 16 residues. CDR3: CASSFVVGRASDTQYF. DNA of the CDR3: TGTGCCAGCAGCTTTGTGGTCGGGAGGGCCTCGGATACGCAGTATTTT.

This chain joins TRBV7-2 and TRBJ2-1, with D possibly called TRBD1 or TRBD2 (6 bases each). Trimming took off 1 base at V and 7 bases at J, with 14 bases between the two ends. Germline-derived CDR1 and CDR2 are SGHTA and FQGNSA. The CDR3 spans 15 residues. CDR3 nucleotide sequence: TGTGCCAGCAGCTTAGAGAGGGGGGCGGGGAATGAGCAGTTCTTC. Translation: CASSLERGAGNEQFF.

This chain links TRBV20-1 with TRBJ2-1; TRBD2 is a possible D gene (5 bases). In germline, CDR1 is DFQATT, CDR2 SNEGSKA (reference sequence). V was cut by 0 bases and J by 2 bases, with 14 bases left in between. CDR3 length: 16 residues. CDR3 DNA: TGCAGTGCTAGAGAGCATCCCGGGATGCCCTACAATGAGCAGTTCTTC. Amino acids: CSAREHPGMPYNEQFF.

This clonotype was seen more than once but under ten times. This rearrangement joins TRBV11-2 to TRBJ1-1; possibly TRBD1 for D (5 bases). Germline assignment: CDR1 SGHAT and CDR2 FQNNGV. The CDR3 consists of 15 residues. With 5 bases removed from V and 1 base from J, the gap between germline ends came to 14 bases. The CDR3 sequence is CASSRPGGRNTEAFF. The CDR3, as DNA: TGTGCCAGCAGCCGTCCCGGGGGACGGAACACTGAAGCTTTCTTT. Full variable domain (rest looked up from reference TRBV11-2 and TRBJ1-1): EAGVAQSPRYKIIEKRQSVAFWCNPISGHATLYWYQQILGQGPKLLIQFQNNGVVDDSQLPKDRFSAERLKGVDSTLKIQPAKLEDSAVYLCASSRPGGRNTEAFFGQGTRLTVV.

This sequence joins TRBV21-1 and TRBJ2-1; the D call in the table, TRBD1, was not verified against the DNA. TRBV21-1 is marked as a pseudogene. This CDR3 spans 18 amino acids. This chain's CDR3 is CASSKRDPRQGNYNEQFF. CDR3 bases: TGTGCCAGCAGCAAAAGAGACCCGAGACAGGGTAACTACAATGAGCAGTTCTTC.

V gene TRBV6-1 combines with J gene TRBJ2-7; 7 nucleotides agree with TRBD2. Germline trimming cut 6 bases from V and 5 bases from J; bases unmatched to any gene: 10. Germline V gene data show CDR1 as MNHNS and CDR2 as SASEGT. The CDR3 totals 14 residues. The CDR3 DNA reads TGTGCCAGCAGCCCGGGACTACCTTCTCACGAGCAGTACTTC. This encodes CASSPGLPSHEQYF.

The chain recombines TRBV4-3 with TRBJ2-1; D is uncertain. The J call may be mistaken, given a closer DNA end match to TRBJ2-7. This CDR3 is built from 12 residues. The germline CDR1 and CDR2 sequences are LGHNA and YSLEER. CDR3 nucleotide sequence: TGCGCCAGCAGCCAAGATAGTCTAGTGCAGTACTTC. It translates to CASSQDSLVQYF.

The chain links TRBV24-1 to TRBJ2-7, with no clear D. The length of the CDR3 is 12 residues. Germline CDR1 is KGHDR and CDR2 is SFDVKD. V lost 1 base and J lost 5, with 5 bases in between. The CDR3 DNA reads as TGTGCCACCAGTGATTTCGGGCACGAGCAGTACTTC. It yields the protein CATSDFGHEQYF.

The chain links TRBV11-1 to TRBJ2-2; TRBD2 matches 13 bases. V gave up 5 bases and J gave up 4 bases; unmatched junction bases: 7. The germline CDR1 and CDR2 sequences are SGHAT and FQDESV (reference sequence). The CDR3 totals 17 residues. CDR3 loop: CASSPGTSGTRTGELFF. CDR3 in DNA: TGTGCCAGCAGCCCTGGGACTAGCGGGACCCGCACCGGGGAGCTGTTTTTT.

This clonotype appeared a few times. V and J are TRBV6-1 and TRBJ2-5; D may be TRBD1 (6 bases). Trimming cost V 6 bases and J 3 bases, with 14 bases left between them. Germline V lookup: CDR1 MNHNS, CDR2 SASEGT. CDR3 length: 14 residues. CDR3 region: CASSAYRVEETQYF. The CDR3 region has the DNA TGTGCCAGCAGCGCTTACAGGGTTGAAGAGACCCAGTACTTC.

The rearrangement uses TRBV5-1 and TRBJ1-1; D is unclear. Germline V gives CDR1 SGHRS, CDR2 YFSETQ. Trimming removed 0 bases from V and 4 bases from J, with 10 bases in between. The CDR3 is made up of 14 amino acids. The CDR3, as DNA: TGCGCCAGCAGCTTGGACATATCCCGCACTGAAGCTTTCTTT. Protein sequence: CASSLDISRTEAFF.

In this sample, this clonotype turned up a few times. The CDR3 loop is CASSPTGRAYSNQPQHF. DNA of the CDR3: TGTGCCAGCAGTCCGACTGGACGGGCATATAGCAATCAGCCCCAGCATTTT. The rearrangement joins TRBV6-1 to TRBJ1-5; D not resolved. V lost 5 bases to trimming and J lost 0 bases, with 17 bases between them. The germline V gene has CDR1 MNHNS and CDR2 SASEGT. This CDR3 region has 17 residues.

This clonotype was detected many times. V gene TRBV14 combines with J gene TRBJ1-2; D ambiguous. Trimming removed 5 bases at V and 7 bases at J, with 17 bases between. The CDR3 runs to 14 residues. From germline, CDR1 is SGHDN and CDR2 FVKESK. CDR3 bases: TGTGCCAGCAGCGGACGGGGTAGAGGTAGTGGCTACACCTTC. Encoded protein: CASSGRGRGSGYTF.

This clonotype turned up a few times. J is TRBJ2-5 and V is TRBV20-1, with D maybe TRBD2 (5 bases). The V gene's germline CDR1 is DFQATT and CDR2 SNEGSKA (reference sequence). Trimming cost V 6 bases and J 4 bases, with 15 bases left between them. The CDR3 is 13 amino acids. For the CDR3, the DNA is TGCAGTGCCTACTCTAGAGGGATAGAGACCCAGTACTTC. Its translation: CSAYSRGIETQYF.

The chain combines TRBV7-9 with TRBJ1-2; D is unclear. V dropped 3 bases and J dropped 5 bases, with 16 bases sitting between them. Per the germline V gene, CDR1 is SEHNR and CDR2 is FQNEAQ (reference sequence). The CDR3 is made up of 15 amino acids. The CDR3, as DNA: TGTGCCAGCAGCTTGACGAACACTCAAGGGTATGGCTACACCTTC. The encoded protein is CASSLTNTQGYGYTF.

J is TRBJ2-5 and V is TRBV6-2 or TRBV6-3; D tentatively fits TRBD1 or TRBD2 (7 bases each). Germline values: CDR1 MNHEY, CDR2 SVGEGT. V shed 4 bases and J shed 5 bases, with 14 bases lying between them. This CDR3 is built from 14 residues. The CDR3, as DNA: TGTGCCAGCAGTTTTCGACAGGGAGGGGAGACCCAGTACTTC. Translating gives CASSFRQGGETQYF.

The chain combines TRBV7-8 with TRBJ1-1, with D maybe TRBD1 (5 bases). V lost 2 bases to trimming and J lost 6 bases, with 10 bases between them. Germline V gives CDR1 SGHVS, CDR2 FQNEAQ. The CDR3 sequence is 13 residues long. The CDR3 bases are TGTGCCAGCAGCTTATCCAGGGCGGCTGAAGCTTTCTTT. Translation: CASSLSRAAEAFF. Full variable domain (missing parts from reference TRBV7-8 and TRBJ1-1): GAGVSQSPRYKVAKRGQDVALRCDPISGHVSLFWYQQALGQGPEFLTYFQNEAQLDKSGLPSDRFFAERPEGSVSTLKIQRTQQEDSAVYLCASSLSRAAEAFFGQGTRLTVV.

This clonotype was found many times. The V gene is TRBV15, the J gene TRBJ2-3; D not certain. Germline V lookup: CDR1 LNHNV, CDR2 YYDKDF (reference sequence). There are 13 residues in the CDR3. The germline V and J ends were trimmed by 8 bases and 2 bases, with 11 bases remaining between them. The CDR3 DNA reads TGTGCCACCCAAATCCCCCCCACAGATACGCAGTATTTT. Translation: CATQIPPTDTQYF. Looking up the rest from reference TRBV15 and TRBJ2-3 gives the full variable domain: DAMVIQNPRYQVTQFGKPVTLSCSQTLNHNVMYWYQQKSSQAPKLLFHYYDKDFNNEADTPDNFQSRRPNTSFCFLDIRSPGLGDTAMYLCATQIPPTDTQYFGPGTRLTVL.

The CDR3 DNA sequence: TGCAGTGCGGAGGTTGGCACCAATCAGCCCCAGCATTTT. Amino acids: CSAEVGTNQPQHF. The V and J genes are TRBV20-1 and TRBJ1-5; D not certain. The CDR3 runs 13 residues. The germline V and J ends were trimmed by 6 bases and 3 bases, with 12 bases remaining between them. The germline V gene has CDR1 DFQATT and CDR2 SNEGSKA (reference sequence).

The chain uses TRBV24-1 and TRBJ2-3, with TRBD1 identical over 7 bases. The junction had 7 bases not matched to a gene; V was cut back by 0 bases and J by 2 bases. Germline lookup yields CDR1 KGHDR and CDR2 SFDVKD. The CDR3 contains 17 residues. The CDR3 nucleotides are TGTGCCACCAGTGATTTGGCCGGGACAGAAAACACAGATACGCAGTATTTT. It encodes CATSDLAGTENTDTQYF.

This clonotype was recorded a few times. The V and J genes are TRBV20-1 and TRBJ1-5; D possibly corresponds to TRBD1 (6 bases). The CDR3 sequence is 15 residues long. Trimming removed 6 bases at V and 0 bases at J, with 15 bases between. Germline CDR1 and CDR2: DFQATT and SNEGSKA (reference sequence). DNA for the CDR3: TGCAGTGCACGGGGGGCTCCTTATAGCAATCAGCCCCAGCATTTT. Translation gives CSARGAPYSNQPQHF.

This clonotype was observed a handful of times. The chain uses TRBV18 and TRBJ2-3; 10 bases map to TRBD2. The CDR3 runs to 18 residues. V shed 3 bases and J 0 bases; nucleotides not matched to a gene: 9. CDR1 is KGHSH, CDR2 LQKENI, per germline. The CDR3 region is CASSPLAGARTSTDTQYF. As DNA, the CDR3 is TGTGCCAGCTCACCCCTAGCGGGAGCTAGGACTAGCACAGATACGCAGTATTTT.

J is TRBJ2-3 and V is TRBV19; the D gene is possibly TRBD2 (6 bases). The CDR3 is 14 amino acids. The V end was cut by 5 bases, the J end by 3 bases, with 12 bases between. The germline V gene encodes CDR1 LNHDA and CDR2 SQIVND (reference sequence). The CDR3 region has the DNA TGTGCCAGTAGTTTCACCGGGACTACAGATACGCAGTATTTT. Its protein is CASSFTGTTDTQYF.

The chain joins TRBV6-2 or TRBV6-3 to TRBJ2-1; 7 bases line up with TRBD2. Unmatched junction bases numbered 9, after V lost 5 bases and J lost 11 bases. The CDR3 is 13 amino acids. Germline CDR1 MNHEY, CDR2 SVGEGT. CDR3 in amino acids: CASSDGGRAKQFF. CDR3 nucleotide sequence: TGTGCCAGCAGTGACGGGGGGAGGGCAAAGCAGTTCTTC.